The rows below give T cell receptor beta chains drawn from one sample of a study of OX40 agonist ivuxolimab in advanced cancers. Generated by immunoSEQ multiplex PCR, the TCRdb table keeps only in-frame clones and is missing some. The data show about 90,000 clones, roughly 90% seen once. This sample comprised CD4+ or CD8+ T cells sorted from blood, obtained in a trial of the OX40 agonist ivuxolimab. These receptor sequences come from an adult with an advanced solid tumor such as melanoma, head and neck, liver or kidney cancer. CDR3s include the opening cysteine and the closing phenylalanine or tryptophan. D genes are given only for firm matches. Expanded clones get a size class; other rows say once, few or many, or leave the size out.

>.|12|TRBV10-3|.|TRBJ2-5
CAIGGYQETQYF
TGTGCCATCGGGGGTTACCAAGAGACCCAGTACTTC
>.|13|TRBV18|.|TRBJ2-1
CASSKQHGNEQFF
TGTGCCAGCTCAAAGCAACACGGCAATGAGCAGTTCTTC
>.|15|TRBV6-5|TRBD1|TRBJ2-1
CASRLGQGLYNEQFF
TGTGCCAGCAGGCTGGGACAGGGCCTATACAATGAGCAGTTCTTC
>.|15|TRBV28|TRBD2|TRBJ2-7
CASSLFASGSYEQYF
TGTGCCAGCAGTTTATTCGCTAGCGGGAGTTACGAGCAGTACTTC
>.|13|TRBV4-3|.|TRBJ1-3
CASSFRDGNTIYF
TGCGCCAGCAGTTTTCGGGATGGAAACACCATATATTTT
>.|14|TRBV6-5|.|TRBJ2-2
CASSRLTPTGELFF
TGTGCCAGCAGCCGACTAACCCCCACCGGGGAGCTGTTTTTT
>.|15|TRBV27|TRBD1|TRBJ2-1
CASSPGQGPYNEQFF
TGTGCCAGCAGCCCCGGACAGGGGCCCTACAATGAGCAGTTCTTC
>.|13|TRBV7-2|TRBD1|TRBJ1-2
CASSSDRAFGYTF
TGTGCCAGCAGCTCGGACAGGGCGTTTGGTTACACCTTC
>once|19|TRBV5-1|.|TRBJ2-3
CASSLPQGIDRGGTDTQYF
TGCGCCAGCAGCTTACCCCAGGGAATTGATCGTGGTGGCACAGATACGCAGTATTTT
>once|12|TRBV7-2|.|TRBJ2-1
CASTGTYNEQFF
TGTGCCAGCACAGGGACCTACAATGAGCAGTTCTTC
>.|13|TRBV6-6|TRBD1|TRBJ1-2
CASTVGQATGYTF
TGTGCCAGCACCGTGGGACAGGCAACTGGCTACACCTTC